The rows below give T cell receptor beta chains drawn from one sample of a study of blood T cell repertoires in COVID-19. Method: immunoSEQ multiplex PCR; TCRdb's copy keeps in-frame clones and lacks some. The sample carries over 200,000 clones, roughly nine tenths recorded once. The sample comprised peripheral blood. The source of these receptors is a man aged 40-49 years who had recovered from COVID-19. Both conserved end residues are part of each CDR3. A D gene is named only where the DNA matches it firmly. Clone size appears in some rows only: once, few, many, or a class for an expanded clone.

J gene: TRBJ2-2
V gene: TRBV29-1
clone size: .
D gene: .
CDR3 DNA: TGCAGCGTTGAAGTCCGGGGTGGAACCGGGGAGCTGTTTTTT
CDR3 protein: CSVEVRGGTGELFF

J gene: TRBJ2-2
V gene: TRBV7-9
clone size: .
D gene: TRBD1
CDR3 DNA: TGTGCCAGCCCCAGGACAGGGGTGACCGGGGAGCTGTTTTTT
CDR3 protein: CASPRTGVTGELFF

J gene: TRBJ2-7
V gene: TRBV3-1/TRBV3-2
clone size: .
D gene: TRBD1
CDR3 DNA: TGTGCCAGCAGCCCGGGACAGATACACGAGCAGTACTTC
CDR3 protein: CASSPGQIHEQYF

J gene: TRBJ2-1
V gene: TRBV7-3
clone size: once
D gene: TRBD2
CDR3 DNA: TGTGCCAGCAGCTGGGGACTAGCGGACCCTTCCTACAATGAGCAGTTCTTC
CDR3 protein: CASSWGLADPSYNEQFF

J gene: TRBJ2-5
V gene: TRBV14
clone size: .
D gene: .
CDR3 DNA: TGTGCCAGCAGCCAAGATCCAGGGAAGGGGGCCCAGTACTTC
CDR3 protein: CASSQDPGKGAQYF

J gene: TRBJ1-1
V gene: TRBV9
clone size: .
D gene: .
CDR3 DNA: TGTGCCAGCAGCCGGGCCGGGAGAAAAGCTTTCTTT
CDR3 protein: CASSRAGRKAFF

J gene: TRBJ2-7
V gene: TRBV18
clone size: .
D gene: TRBD1
CDR3 DNA: TGTGCCAGCTCACCAACGACAGGGGTTTCCTACGAGCAGTACTTC
CDR3 protein: CASSPTTGVSYEQYF

J gene: TRBJ2-3
V gene: TRBV2
clone size: .
D gene: .
CDR3 DNA: TGTGCCAGCAGTGAGAGCCCCCGTAGAGATACGCAGTATTTT
CDR3 protein: CASSESPRRDTQYF

J gene: TRBJ2-1
V gene: TRBV4-3
clone size: many
D gene: TRBD2
CDR3 DNA: TGCGCCAGCAGCCAAGATTACGGTAGCGGGGGGTACAATGAGCAGTTCTTC
CDR3 protein: CASSQDYGSGGYNEQFF

J gene: TRBJ1-2
V gene: TRBV3-1/TRBV3-2
clone size: once
D gene: .
CDR3 DNA: TGTGCCAGCAGCCAAGTCCCTCAGCGGGGAGATAACTATGGCTACACCTTC
CDR3 protein: CASSQVPQRGDNYGYTF

J gene: TRBJ1-1
V gene: TRBV19
clone size: once
D gene: .
CDR3 DNA: TGTGCCAGTCTCCTCGGAGGACCGAACACTGAAGCTTTCTTT
CDR3 protein: CASLLGGPNTEAFF

J gene: TRBJ2-7
V gene: TRBV10-3
clone size: .
D gene: TRBD1
CDR3 DNA: TGTGCCATCAGCGCGAGACAGGGGGGGAGCTCCTACGAGCAGTACTTC
CDR3 protein: CAISARQGGSSYEQYF

J gene: TRBJ1-2
V gene: TRBV29-1
clone size: .
D gene: .
CDR3 DNA: TGCAGCGTTGAGAGGGTTCAGGAGTATGGCTACACCTTC
CDR3 protein: CSVERVQEYGYTF

J gene: TRBJ1-1
V gene: TRBV7-6
clone size: .
D gene: .
CDR3 DNA: TGTGCCAGCAGCTTCTCCAGGGACACTAACACTGAAGCTTTCTTT
CDR3 protein: CASSFSRDTNTEAFF

J gene: TRBJ2-2
V gene: TRBV7-9
clone size: .
D gene: .
CDR3 DNA: TGTGCCAGCAGCTTAGAGAGGAGCGGGGAGCTGTTTTTT
CDR3 protein: CASSLERSGELFF

J gene: TRBJ2-7
V gene: TRBV5-1
clone size: few
D gene: .
CDR3 DNA: TGCGCCAGCAGCTTCCTGCGGGAATACGAGCAGTACTTC
CDR3 protein: CASSFLREYEQYF

J gene: TRBJ2-7
V gene: TRBV10-2
clone size: .
D gene: .
CDR3 DNA: TGCGCCAGCAGTGAGCCTGCGGCGGGCGGGCGTTTCTCCTACGAGCAGTACTTC
CDR3 protein: CASSEPAAGGRFSYEQYF

J gene: TRBJ1-5
V gene: TRBV19
clone size: .
D gene: .
CDR3 DNA: TGTGCCAGTAGTTTGAGGATTGGGAGCAATCAGCCCCAGCATTTT
CDR3 protein: CASSLRIGSNQPQHF

J gene: TRBJ2-1
V gene: TRBV3-1/TRBV3-2
clone size: .
D gene: TRBD2
CDR3 DNA: TGTGCCAGGGGGACCCCGGGAGGTCCCTTCCCCAATGAGCAGTTCTTC
CDR3 protein: CARGTPGGPFPNEQFF

J gene: TRBJ1-4
V gene: TRBV30
clone size: .
D gene: .
CDR3 DNA: TGTGCCTGGTCCTTAGGACAGCTGTTTAATGAAAAACTGTTTTTT
CDR3 protein: CAWSLGQLFNEKLFF

J gene: TRBJ2-1
V gene: TRBV5-5
clone size: .
D gene: .
CDR3 DNA: TGTGCCAGCAGCGGGGGCCAGCGGGACCCCTTAGGGCAGTTCTTC
CDR3 protein: CASSGGQRDPLGQFF

J gene: TRBJ2-7
V gene: TRBV29-1
clone size: .
D gene: TRBD1
CDR3 DNA: TGCAGCGTGGAGGGGACAGGGGCATCCTACGAGCAGTACTTC
CDR3 protein: CSVEGTGASYEQYF

J gene: TRBJ1-5
V gene: TRBV4-3
clone size: .
D gene: .
CDR3 DNA: TGCGCCAGCAGCCCCCCAGGGGAAGAGGGTGATCAGCCCCAGCATTTT
CDR3 protein: CASSPPGEEGDQPQHF

J gene: TRBJ2-7
V gene: TRBV6-5
clone size: .
D gene: .
CDR3 DNA: TGTGCCAGCAGTTCTCAGGGGCTCCCCTACTACGAGCAGTACTTC
CDR3 protein: CASSSQGLPYYEQYF

J gene: TRBJ1-5
V gene: TRBV7-6
clone size: once
D gene: TRBD1
CDR3 DNA: TGTGCCAGCAGCGGTGGGACAGGGTCCAATCAGCCCCAGCATTTT
CDR3 protein: CASSGGTGSNQPQHF

J gene: TRBJ2-5
V gene: TRBV7-2
clone size: .
D gene: .
CDR3 DNA: TGTGCCAGCAGCTACAGGAGGGGCCGAGCGGAGACCCAGTACTTC
CDR3 protein: CASSYRRGRAETQYF

J gene: TRBJ2-7
V gene: TRBV10-3
clone size: once
D gene: TRBD2
CDR3 DNA: TGTGCCATCAGTGACTCGACTAGCGGGAGTTCTTACGAGCAGTACTTC
CDR3 protein: CAISDSTSGSSYEQYF

J gene: TRBJ1-1
V gene: TRBV5-1
clone size: once
D gene: .
CDR3 DNA: TGCGCCAGCAGCTCCAGGGGTTGGGGCAGCATGAACACTGAAGCTTTCTTT
CDR3 protein: CASSSRGWGSMNTEAFF

J gene: TRBJ1-6
V gene: TRBV10-2
clone size: .
D gene: TRBD1
CDR3 DNA: TGCGCCAGCAGGGATAGTCTAGGGGGCAGGAATTCACCCCTCCACTTT
CDR3 protein: CASRDSLGGRNSPLHF

J gene: TRBJ1-2
V gene: TRBV12-3/TRBV12-4
clone size: few
D gene: .
CDR3 DNA: TGTGCCAGCAGTTTTGCCAGGGGCTATGGCTACACCTTC
CDR3 protein: CASSFARGYGYTF

J gene: TRBJ2-3
V gene: TRBV5-4
clone size: .
D gene: .
CDR3 DNA: TGTGCCAGCAGCCCCTGGACTGCCCTCCGGTTCGATACGCAGTATTTT
CDR3 protein: CASSPWTALRFDTQYF

J gene: TRBJ2-7
V gene: TRBV4-3
clone size: .
D gene: .
CDR3 DNA: TGCGCCAGCAGCCTCTTCCTACAGGATTACGAGCAGTACTTC
CDR3 protein: CASSLFLQDYEQYF

J gene: TRBJ2-6
V gene: TRBV9
clone size: .
D gene: TRBD2
CDR3 DNA: TGTGCCAGCAGCGCCGCTCGGGGGGCTGGGGCCAACGTCCTGACTTTC
CDR3 protein: CASSAARGAGANVLTF

J gene: TRBJ2-3
V gene: TRBV5-1
clone size: .
D gene: .
CDR3 DNA: TGCGCCAGCAGCTTCGGAGTCCCACGGGTGACAGATACGCAGTATTTT
CDR3 protein: CASSFGVPRVTDTQYF